The TCR beta chain under discussion was sequenced for a study of blood T cell repertoires in COVID-19. Study context: Acute and convalescent COVID-19 specimens originated in the United States, Italy and Spain. Sources were T cells, B-cell-depleted T cells, or PBMCs; the material itself was cDNA or gDNA.

This CDR3 has 13 amino acids. V was pared by 4 bases and J by 3 bases, with 2 bases of the junction left unmatched. Germline V gene lookup returns CDR1 KGHSH and CDR2 LQKENI. Original processing methods: Amplification of reference gene primers provided the estimated nucleated cell counts. Sequencing was performed with immunoSEQ multiplex PCR; in TCRdb, only in-frame clones are kept and a portion is missing. Clone size and the V and J calls come from that table; the DNA yielded D and trimming. The sample has roughly 350,000 clones, 87% seen once. Seattle patients were enrolled during active infection and followed longitudinally. This clone was observed a few times.

The chain combines TRBV18 with TRBJ1-2; 7 nucleotides line up with TRBD1. The source material was peripheral blood. This sequence originates from a woman aged 50 to 65 with COVID-19, enrolled during active disease. CDR3 sequence: CASSRGTDYGYTF. The CDR3 DNA reads TGTGCCAGCTCACGCGGGACAGACTATGGCTACACCTTC.